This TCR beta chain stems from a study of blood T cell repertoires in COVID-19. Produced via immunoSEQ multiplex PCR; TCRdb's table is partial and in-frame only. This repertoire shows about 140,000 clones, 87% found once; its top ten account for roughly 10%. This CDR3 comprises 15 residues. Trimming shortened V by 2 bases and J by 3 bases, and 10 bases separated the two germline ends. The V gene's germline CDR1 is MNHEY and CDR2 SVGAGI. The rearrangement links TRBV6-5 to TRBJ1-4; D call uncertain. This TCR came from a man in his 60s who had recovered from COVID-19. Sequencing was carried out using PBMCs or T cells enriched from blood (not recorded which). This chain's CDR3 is CASSYIAGANEKLFF. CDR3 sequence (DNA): TGTGCCAGCAGTTACATTGCTGGAGCTAATGAAAAACTGTTTTTT.